This TCR beta chain was captured in a study of OX40 agonist ivuxolimab in advanced cancers. The CDR3 consists of 16 residues. CDR1 LNHNV and CDR2 YYDKDF come from the germline V gene (reference sequence). V shed 1 base and J 0 bases; nucleotides not matched to a gene: 0. Data came from immunoSEQ multiplex PCR; TCRdb stores just in-frame clones and leaves some out. The sample includes 95,000 to 100,000 clones, 90% to 95% of them seen just once. This TCR derives from an adult with an advanced solid tumor such as melanoma, head and neck, liver or kidney cancer. The input for sequencing was CD4+ or CD8+ T cells sorted from blood, taken in a trial of the OX40 agonist ivuxolimab. The gene calls are TRBV15 and TRBJ2-3; the match to TRBD2 covers 11 bases. Here the CDR3 reads CATSRGLAGSTDTQYF. The CDR3, as DNA: TGTGCCACCAGCAGAGGACTAGCGGGAAGCACAGATACGCAGTATTTT.